This entry describes one T cell receptor beta chain. What it binds is unknown. PCR used 60 Vbeta primers and 13 Jbeta primers. Produced via immunoSEQ multiplex PCR; TCRdb's table is partial and in-frame only. The sample lists about 64,000 clones; over 75% were seen once. The source of the sample is a study of cytomegalovirus exposure and HLA in healthy donors. Whole-study findings and limits: Prediction of most subjects' HLA-A and HLA-B alleles by TCR beta sequences was reportedly accurate.

Germline loops: CDR1 MNHEY, CDR2 SMNVEV (reference sequence). This CDR3 contains 13 residues. The V end lost 7 bases, the J end lost 1 base, and 11 bases lay between the germline ends. The TCR comes from a female donor in good health and CMV-seronegative. The chain combines TRBV27 with TRBJ2-7, with TRBD2 as a possible D gene (5 bases). Material: PBMCs. The CDR3 spells CASKRAGSYEQYF. DNA of the CDR3: TGTGCCAGCAAGAGGGCCGGGTCCTACGAGCAGTACTTC.